Below are 6 T cell receptor beta chains sequenced from a single sample in a study of blood T cell repertoires in COVID-19. Assay: immunoSEQ multiplex PCR; the TCRdb copy retains only in-frame clones and omits some. This sample has 85,000 to 130,000 clones, with 80% to 90% found just once. Sequencing used PBMCs or T cells enriched from blood (not recorded which). The receptor source for this set is a woman aged 50 to 60 who had recovered from COVID-19.

The CDR3 DNA sequence: TGTGCCAGCAGCTTGGGAGCGGGGGGACCTTTGGAGCAGTACTTC. Translated, it gives CASSLGAGGPLEQYF. V gene TRBV5-4 combines with J gene TRBJ2-7, with 9 bases lining up with TRBD2. Germline-derived CDR1 and CDR2 are SGHNT and YYREEE (reference sequence). The V gene end was trimmed by 0 bases and the J gene end by 7 bases; junction bases not matched to a gene: 8. This CDR3 has 15 amino acids.

This clone was detected only a few times. The V gene is TRBV2, the J gene TRBJ1-5; 10 positions match TRBD1. Germline V CDR1 and CDR2: SNHLY, FYNNEI. Trimming at V came to 6 bases and at J to 2 bases, leaving 1 base not matched to a gene. CDR3 size: 14 residues. CDR3 sequence: CASRGTGGNQPQHF. As DNA, the CDR3 is TGTGCCAGCAGAGGGACAGGGGGCAATCAGCCCCAGCATTTT. Using reference TRBV2 and TRBJ1-5 for the parts outside the CDR3, the full variable domain is EPEVTQTPSHQVTQMGQEVILRCVPISNHLYFYWYRQILGQKVEFLVSFYNNEISEKSEIFDDQFSVERPDGSNFTLKIRSTKLEDSAMYFCASRGTGGNQPQHFGDGTRLSIL.

V is TRBV5-1 and J is TRBJ2-7; the match to TRBD1 covers 7 bases. Germline V CDR1 and CDR2: SGHRS, YFSETQ. This CDR3 has 14 amino acids. With V trimmed by 3 bases and J by 0 bases, 3 bases remained unmatched. CDR3 sequence (DNA): TGCGCCAGCAGCTATGGGACAGTCTCCTACGAGCAGTACTTC. It encodes CASSYGTVSYEQYF.

The rearrangement links TRBV19 to TRBJ1-2, with a possible D match to TRBD1 (6 bases). V was cut by 4 bases and J by 5 bases, with 11 bases left in between. The germline V gene has CDR1 LNHDA and CDR2 SQIVND (reference sequence). This CDR3 region has 13 residues. The CDR3 loop is CASSSGQLYGYTF. The CDR3 DNA follows: TGTGCCAGTAGTAGTGGACAGTTATATGGCTACACCTTC.

The J gene is TRBJ1-2, the V gene TRBV5-1, with no clear D. This CDR3 contains 12 residues. V gave up 5 bases and J gave up 4 bases, with 9 bases separating them. The germline V gene has CDR1 SGHRS and CDR2 YFSETQ. The CDR3 loop is CASSGWAYGYTF. The CDR3 coding sequence is TGCGCCAGCAGTGGTTGGGCCTATGGCTACACCTTC.

This sequence joins TRBV2 and TRBJ2-1; TRBD2 might be the D (6 bases). This CDR3 contains 13 residues. Germline V gene data show CDR1 as SNHLY and CDR2 as FYNNEI. Trimming left V 8 bases short and J 7 bases short, with 15 bases between. CDR3 protein: CASRDWDSNEQFF. CDR3 nucleotides: TGTGCCAGCCGAGACTGGGACTCTAATGAGCAGTTCTTC.